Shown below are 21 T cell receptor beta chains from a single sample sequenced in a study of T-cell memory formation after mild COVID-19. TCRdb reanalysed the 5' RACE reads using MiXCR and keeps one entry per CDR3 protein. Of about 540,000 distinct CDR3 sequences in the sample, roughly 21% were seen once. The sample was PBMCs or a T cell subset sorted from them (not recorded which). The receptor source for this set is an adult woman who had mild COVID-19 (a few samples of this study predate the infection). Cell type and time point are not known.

The CDR3 nucleotides are TGTGCCAGCAGCACCCCGTGGCTCAACCACTACGAGCAGTACTTC. This translates into CASSTPWLNHYEQYF. This chain links TRBV6-2 or TRBV6-3 with TRBJ2-7; D is ambiguous. The germline V and J ends were trimmed by 6 bases and 3 bases, with 18 bases remaining between them. CDR3 length: 15 residues. Germline V gene data show CDR1 as MNHEY and CDR2 as SVGEGT.

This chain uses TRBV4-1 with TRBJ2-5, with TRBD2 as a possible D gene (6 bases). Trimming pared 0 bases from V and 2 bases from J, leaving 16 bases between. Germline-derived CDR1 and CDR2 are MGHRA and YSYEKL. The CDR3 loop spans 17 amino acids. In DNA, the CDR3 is TGCGCCAGCAGCCAAGATCGTCGGGGGAGAGGTCAAGAGACCCAGTACTTC. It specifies CASSQDRRGRGQETQYF.

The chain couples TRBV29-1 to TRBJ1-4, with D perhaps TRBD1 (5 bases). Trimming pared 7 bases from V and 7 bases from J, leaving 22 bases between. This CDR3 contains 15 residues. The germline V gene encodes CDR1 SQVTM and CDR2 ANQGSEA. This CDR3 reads CSAVYAGGVAEKLFF. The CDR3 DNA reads TGCAGCGCCGTTTACGCGGGGGGGGTCGCTGAAAAACTGTTTTTT.

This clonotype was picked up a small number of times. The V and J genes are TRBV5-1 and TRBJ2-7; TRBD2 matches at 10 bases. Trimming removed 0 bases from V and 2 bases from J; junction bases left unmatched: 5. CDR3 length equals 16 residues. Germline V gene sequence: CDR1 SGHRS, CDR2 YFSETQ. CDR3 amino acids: CASSLALAGETYEQYF. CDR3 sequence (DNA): TGCGCCAGCAGCTTGGCGCTAGCGGGAGAGACCTACGAGCAGTACTTC.

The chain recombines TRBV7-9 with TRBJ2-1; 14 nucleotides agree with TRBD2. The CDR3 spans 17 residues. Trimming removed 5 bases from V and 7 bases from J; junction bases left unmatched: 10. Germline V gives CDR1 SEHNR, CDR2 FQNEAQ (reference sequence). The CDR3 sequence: CASSLPWTSGRINEQFF. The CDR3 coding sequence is TGTGCCAGCAGCCTCCCCTGGACTAGCGGGAGGATAAATGAGCAGTTCTTC.

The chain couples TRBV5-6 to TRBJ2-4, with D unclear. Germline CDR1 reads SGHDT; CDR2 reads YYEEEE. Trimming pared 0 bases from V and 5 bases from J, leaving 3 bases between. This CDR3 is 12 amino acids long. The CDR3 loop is CASSLDQNIQYF. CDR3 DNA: TGTGCCAGCAGCTTGGATCAAAACATTCAGTACTTC.

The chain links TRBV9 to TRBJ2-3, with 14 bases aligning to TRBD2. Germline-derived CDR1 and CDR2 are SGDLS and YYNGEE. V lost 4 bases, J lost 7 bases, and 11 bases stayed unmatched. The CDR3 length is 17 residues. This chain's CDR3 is CASSPQPTSGRANTQYF. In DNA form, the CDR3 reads TGTGCCAGCAGCCCACAGCCGACTAGCGGGAGGGCGAATACGCAGTATTTT. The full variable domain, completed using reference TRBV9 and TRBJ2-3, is DSGVTQTPKHLITATGQRVTLRCSPRSGDLSVYWYQQSLDQGLQFLIQYYNGEERAKGNILERFSAQQFPDLHSELNLSSLELGDSALYFCASSPQPTSGRANTQYFGPGTRLTVL.

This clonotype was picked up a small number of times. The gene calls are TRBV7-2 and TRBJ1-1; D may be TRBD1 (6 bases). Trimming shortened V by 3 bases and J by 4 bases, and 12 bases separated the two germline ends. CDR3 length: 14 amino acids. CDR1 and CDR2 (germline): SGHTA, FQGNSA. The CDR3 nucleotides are TGTGCCAGCAGCTTTGACAGGTACGGCACTGAAGCTTTCTTT. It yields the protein CASSFDRYGTEAFF. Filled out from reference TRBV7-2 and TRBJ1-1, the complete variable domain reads GAGVSQSPSNKVTEKGKDVELRCDPISGHTALYWYRQSLGQGLEFLIYFQGNSAPDKSGLPSDRFSAERTGGSVSTLTIQRTQQEDSAVYLCASSFDRYGTEAFFGQGTRLTVV.

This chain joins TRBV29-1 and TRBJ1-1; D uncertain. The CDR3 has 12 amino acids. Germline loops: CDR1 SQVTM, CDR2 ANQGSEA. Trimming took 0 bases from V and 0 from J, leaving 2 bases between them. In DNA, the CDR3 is TGCAGCGTTGAAGACCTGAACACTGAAGCTTTCTTT. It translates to CSVEDLNTEAFF.

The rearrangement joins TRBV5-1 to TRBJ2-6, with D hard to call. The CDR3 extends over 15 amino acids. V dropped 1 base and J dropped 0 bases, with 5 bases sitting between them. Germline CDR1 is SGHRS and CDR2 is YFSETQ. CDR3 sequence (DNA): TGCGCCAGCAGCTTGTTGCCCTCTGGGGCCAACGTCCTGACTTTC. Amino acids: CASSLLPSGANVLTF.

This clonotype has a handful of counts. The CDR3 DNA reads as TGTGCCACCAGTGATTCCCGGACAGGACCCCAAGAGACCCAGTACTTC. It yields the protein CATSDSRTGPQETQYF. The chain joins TRBV24-1 to TRBJ2-5, with TRBD1 matching 7 bases. Germline assignment: CDR1 KGHDR and CDR2 SFDVKD. The CDR3 length is 16 residues. The J segment lost 1 base and the V segment lost 2 bases, leaving 6 bases of the junction unmatched.

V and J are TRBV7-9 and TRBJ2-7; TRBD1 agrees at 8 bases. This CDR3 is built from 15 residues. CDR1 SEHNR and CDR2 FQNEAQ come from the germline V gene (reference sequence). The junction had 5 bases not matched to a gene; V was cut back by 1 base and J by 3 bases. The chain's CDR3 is CASSLGGTGFYEQYF. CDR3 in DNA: TGTGCCAGCAGCTTAGGCGGGACAGGCTTCTACGAGCAGTACTTC.

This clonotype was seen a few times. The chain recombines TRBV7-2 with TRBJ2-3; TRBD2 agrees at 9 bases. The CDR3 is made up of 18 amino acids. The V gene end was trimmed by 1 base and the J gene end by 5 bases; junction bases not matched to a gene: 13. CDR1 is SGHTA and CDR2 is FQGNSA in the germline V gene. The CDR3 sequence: CASSLVSLAGSRRDTQYF. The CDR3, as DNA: TGTGCCAGCAGCTTAGTCTCTCTAGCGGGATCGCGGCGAGATACGCAGTATTTT.

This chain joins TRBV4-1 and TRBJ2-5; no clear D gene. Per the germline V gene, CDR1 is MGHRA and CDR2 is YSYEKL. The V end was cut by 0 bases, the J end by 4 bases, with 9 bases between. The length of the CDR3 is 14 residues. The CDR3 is CASSQEERGETQYF. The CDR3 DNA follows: TGCGCCAGCAGCCAAGAAGAGCGAGGAGAGACCCAGTACTTC.

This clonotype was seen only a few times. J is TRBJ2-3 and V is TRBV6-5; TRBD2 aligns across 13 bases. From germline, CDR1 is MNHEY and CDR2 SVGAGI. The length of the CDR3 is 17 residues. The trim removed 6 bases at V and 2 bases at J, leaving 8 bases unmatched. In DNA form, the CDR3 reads TGTGCCAGCAGCGTCGGGACTAGCGGGAACCCCACAGATACGCAGTATTTT. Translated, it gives CASSVGTSGNPTDTQYF.

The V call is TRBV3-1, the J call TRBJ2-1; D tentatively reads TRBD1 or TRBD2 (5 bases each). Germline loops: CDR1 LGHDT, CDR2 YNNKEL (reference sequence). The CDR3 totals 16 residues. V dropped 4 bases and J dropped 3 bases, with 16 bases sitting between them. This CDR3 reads CASSRESGTNYNEQFF. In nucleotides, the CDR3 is TGTGCCAGCAGCCGCGAGTCCGGGACCAACTACAATGAGCAGTTCTTC.

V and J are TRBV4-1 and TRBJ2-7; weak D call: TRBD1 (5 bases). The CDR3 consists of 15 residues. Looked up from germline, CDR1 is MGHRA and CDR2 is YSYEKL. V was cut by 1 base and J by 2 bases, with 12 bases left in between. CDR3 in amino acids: CASSQVSGPPYEQYF. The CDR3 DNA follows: TGCGCCAGCAGCCAAGTTTCAGGGCCGCCCTACGAGCAGTACTTC.

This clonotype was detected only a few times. The CDR3 sequence is CASSLYGTGNTGELFF. CDR3 nucleotide sequence: TGCGCCAGCAGCTTGTACGGGACAGGGAACACCGGGGAGCTGTTTTTT. The gene calls are TRBV5-1 and TRBJ2-2, with 8 bases aligning to TRBD1. The CDR3 has 16 amino acids. The V and J ends lost 1 base and 1 base, in that order; junction bases with no gene match: 3. Germline assignment: CDR1 SGHRS and CDR2 YFSETQ.

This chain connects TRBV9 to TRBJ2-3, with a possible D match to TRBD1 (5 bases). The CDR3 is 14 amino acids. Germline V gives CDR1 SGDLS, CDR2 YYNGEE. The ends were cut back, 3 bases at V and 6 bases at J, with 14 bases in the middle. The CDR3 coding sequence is TGTGCCAGCAGCGGCAGGCGACCAGGGGATACGCAGTATTTT. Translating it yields CASSGRRPGDTQYF. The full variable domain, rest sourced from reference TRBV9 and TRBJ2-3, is DSGVTQTPKHLITATGQRVTLRCSPRSGDLSVYWYQQSLDQGLQFLIQYYNGEERAKGNILERFSAQQFPDLHSELNLSSLELGDSALYFCASSGRRPGDTQYFGPGTRLTVL.

CDR3 region: CASRPGIAGPKNIQYF. In nucleotides, the CDR3 is TGTGCCAGCAGGCCCGGGATAGCGGGACCTAAAAACATTCAGTACTTC. This chain connects TRBV6-2 or TRBV6-3 to TRBJ2-4; TRBD2 matches at 8 bases. The CDR3 contains 16 residues. V lost 6 bases, J lost 4 bases, and 11 bases stayed unmatched. Per germline, CDR1 MNHEY and CDR2 SVGEGT.

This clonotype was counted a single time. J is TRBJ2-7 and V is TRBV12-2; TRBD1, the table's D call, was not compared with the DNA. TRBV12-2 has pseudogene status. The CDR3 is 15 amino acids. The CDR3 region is CASRFTTGAFHEQYF. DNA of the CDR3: TGTGCAAGTCGCTTCACGACAGGGGCATTCCACGAGCAGTACTTC.